This T cell receptor (beta chain) emerged from a study of regulatory T cells in long-lasting Graves disease. The study, taken as a whole, reports: Small sample size may have lowered accuracy.

Germline V gives CDR1 SGHAT, CDR2 FQNNGV. This CDR3 is built from 15 residues. V lost 3 bases and J 2 bases, leaving 8 bases between the germline ends. Specified time point: persistent/refractory GD, antithyroid drugs over 5 years with positive TRAb. The TCR library used RNA extracted from PBMCs. Libraries of TCR beta came from iRepertoire HTBI primers plus Arm-PCR of CDR3 regions. TCRdb redid the calling of the multiplex PCR reads with MiXCR, one entry per CDR3 protein. The table includes hundreds of thousands of distinct CDR3 sequences, around 23% detected once. Turning to this clonotype: The antigen is undetermined.

This clonotype originated in a female donor with Graves disease. This chain uses TRBV11-2 with TRBJ2-6; no reliable D call. The specimen comprised peripheral blood mononuclear cells (PBMCs), sampled when the disease was refractory, from a patient treated with antithyroid drugs. DNA of the CDR3: TGTGCCAGCAGCTTGTACTCTGCTGGGGCCAACGTCCTGACTTTC. Translated: CASSLYSAGANVLTF.